The T cell receptor (beta chain) under discussion was sequenced for a study of T cells after yellow fever vaccination (dated by TCRdb to the late 2010s). Turning to the overall study: The SMART-Seq v4 Ultra Low Input RNA kit was used to prepare libraries from fractions with low cell numbers. To track T-cell clones before and after primary and booster YFV17D yellow fever vaccination, bulk TCR alpha and beta repertoires were sequenced longitudinally. The cohort comprised two healthy male donors, one aged 18 to 30 and one aged 30 to 40 years. Bulk PBMC replicates and cell subsets were isolated from blood drawn at multiple timepoints before and after both primary and secondary immunization.

Synthesis of TCR cDNA relied on 5'RACE template switching, a step that introduced a universal primer site along with unique molecular identifiers. cDNA synthesis was primed from both the TCR alpha and TCR beta constant segments. Library amplification used two PCR steps, and the second PCR step added sample barcodes and sequencing adapters. Sequencing of libraries was done on Illumina HiSeq 2500 (2x100 bp) or NovaSeq (2x150 bp). The study's processing was this. MIGEC was used to demultiplex reads and collapse the reads into UMI consensus sequences, and MiXCR was used for V(D)J alignment. Vaccine-responding clonotypes were defined with edgeR using replicate PBMC samples, requiring FDR below 0.01 and a log2 fold change above 5 up to day 15. CD4 or CD8 identity was assigned to each bulk clonotype according to whether the clonotype was present at higher abundance in the sequenced CD4 repertoire or the sequenced CD8 repertoire. In-frame beta chains were kept once TCRdb had trimmed the public reads at Q25 with fastp and called clones with MiXCR. Duplicate CDR3 protein sequences are folded into a single record with the most common DNA and genes. TCRdb's processing, not the authors' own work, is the source of the V and J calls. The table for this sample lists around 610,000 distinct CDR3 sequences; approximately 15% of them were counted only once. About an eighth of the sample is taken by the ten largest.

Study-wide conclusions, independent of this receptor: A small fraction of clonotypes showed up in both the CD4 and CD8 compartments, probably as a result of convergent recombination. Compared with the primary T-cell response, the secondary T-cell response was weaker but faster, peaking on day 5 rather than day 15. Most clones expanded after primary vaccination were re-detected after the booster (around 96% of CD4 and roughly 85% of CD8), suggesting broad memory maintenance. Because abundant contaminating clonotypes from the bulk population could be contained in FACS-sorted repertoires, computational filtering was required. The study included only a couple of donors, which limits how far the findings can be generalized.

The treatment or condition label, as the study defines it: live attenuated yellow fever vaccine strain. Two biological replicates of bulk PBMCs were collected at each blood-draw timepoint. PBMCs were isolated from peripheral blood using a standard Ficoll-Paque protocol. TriZol was used to extract RNA from bulk PBMCs, CD4 and CD8 fractions, and dextramer-positive and dextramer-negative fractions. This clonotype occurred a few times. This clone's antigen is unknown. It has no much larger one-base neighbor in the sample; base qualities were not kept. The trim is 4 bases for V and 0 bases for J, with a gap of 13 bases between the germline ends. CDR1 and CDR2 (LNHDA, SQIVND) derive from the germline V gene (reference sequence). The CDR3 starts with the cysteine, ends with the phenylalanine, and has 16 residues. Solely the CDR3 DNA is kept, with 48 bases framed from the first base.

The chain is encoded by TRBV19 joined to TRBJ2-1, with the identity of the D gene unclear. This material consisted of PBMCs, taken on the day of the yellow fever booster vaccination. The TCR sequence derives from a man aged 30 to 39 who received the YFV17D yellow fever vaccine. The CDR3 has the sequence CASSTVGRSSYNEQFF. In nucleotide form, the sequence is TGTGCCAGTAGTACCGTGGGAAGAAGCTCCTACAATGAGCAGTTCTTC.